Listed here are 12 T cell receptor beta chains from one sample, sequenced in a study of monozygotic twins with inflammatory bowel disease. TCRdb processed the 5' RACE reads again and assigns one entry to each CDR3 protein, with no DNA. Its clone listing holds roughly 100,000 distinct CDR3 sequences. Specimen: blood. These TCRs come from a human donor with ulcerative colitis or Crohn's disease, or a healthy co-twin of an affected twin (not recorded which).

This CDR3 reads CASSRASGSPDTQYF. The chain carries TRBV19 and TRBJ2-3; TCRdb outputs TRBD2, but without DNA this stays unchecked. Germline lookup yields CDR1 LNHDA and CDR2 SQIVND (reference sequence). This CDR3 spans 15 amino acids.

The rearrangement links TRBV7-3 to TRBJ2-1; TCRdb's D gene call, TRBD2, goes unchecked for lack of DNA. The CDR3 runs 16 residues. Germline V gene data show CDR1 as SGHTA and CDR2 as FQGTGA. This CDR3 reads CASSSQLAGGPYEQFF.

The V gene is TRBV4-1, the J gene TRBJ1-1; TCRdb designates TRBD1, a call that cannot be tested without DNA. This CDR3 contains 16 residues. Germline loops: CDR1 MGHRA, CDR2 YSYEKL. The CDR3 loop is CASSEGSDRTNTEAFF.

The chain has TRBV7-9 and TRBJ1-5. Germline assignment: CDR1 SEHNR and CDR2 FQNEAQ (reference sequence). The CDR3 sequence is 12 residues long. CDR3 region: CASSHSNQPQHF.

V is TRBV30 and J is TRBJ2-1; TCRdb's D gene call, TRBD2, goes unchecked for lack of DNA. Germline V gives CDR1 GTSNPN, CDR2 SVGIG (reference sequence). The CDR3 extends over 13 amino acids. CDR3 amino acids: CAWSFRRGNEQFF.

V gene TRBV19 combines with J gene TRBJ2-2. CDR3 size: 11 residues. Germline V lookup: CDR1 LNHDA, CDR2 SQIVND (reference sequence). CDR3: CASRWAGELFF. The entire variable domain, with the rest obtained from reference TRBV19 and TRBJ2-2, is as follows: DGGITQSPKYLFRKEGQNVTLSCEQNLNHDAMYWYRQDPGQGLRLIYYSQIVNDFQKGDIAEGYSVSREKKESFPLTVTSAQKNPTAFYLCASRWAGELFFGEGSRLTVL.

The V call is TRBV5-1, the J call TRBJ2-1; the TCRdb call, TRBD2, lacks DNA for checking. From germline, CDR1 is SGHRS and CDR2 YFSETQ. CDR3 length: 15 amino acids. CDR3 sequence: CVSSLYSGGRNEQFF.

The chain carries TRBV7-2 and TRBJ2-7; TCRdb indicates TRBD1, and absent DNA this call remains unverified. This CDR3 has 16 residues. Germline V gene sequence: CDR1 SGHTA, CDR2 FQGNSA. The CDR3 region is CASSQQVPPPDYEQYF.

The chain couples TRBV6-1 to TRBJ2-2; TCRdb names TRBD2, which stays unverified in the absence of DNA. The CDR3 totals 15 residues. Per germline, CDR1 MNHNS and CDR2 SASEGT. The chain's CDR3 is CASSELAGDTGELFF.

The J gene is TRBJ1-5, the V gene TRBV20-1; checking the TCRdb D call of TRBD1 is not possible without DNA. The CDR3 has 13 amino acids. Germline V CDR1 and CDR2: DFQATT, SNEGSKA (reference sequence). This chain's CDR3 is CSARRQGPWPQHF.

V gene TRBV7-2 combines with J gene TRBJ2-6; TCRdb indicates TRBD2, and absent DNA this call remains unverified. Germline-derived CDR1 and CDR2 are SGHTA and FQGNSA. The CDR3 loop spans 16 amino acids. This CDR3 is CAGGSGRVSGANVLTF.

The rearrangement uses TRBV5-4 and TRBJ1-1. Germline V gene lookup returns CDR1 SGHNT and CDR2 YYREEE (reference sequence). This CDR3 region has 14 residues. The CDR3 loop is CASSMDRANTEAFF.